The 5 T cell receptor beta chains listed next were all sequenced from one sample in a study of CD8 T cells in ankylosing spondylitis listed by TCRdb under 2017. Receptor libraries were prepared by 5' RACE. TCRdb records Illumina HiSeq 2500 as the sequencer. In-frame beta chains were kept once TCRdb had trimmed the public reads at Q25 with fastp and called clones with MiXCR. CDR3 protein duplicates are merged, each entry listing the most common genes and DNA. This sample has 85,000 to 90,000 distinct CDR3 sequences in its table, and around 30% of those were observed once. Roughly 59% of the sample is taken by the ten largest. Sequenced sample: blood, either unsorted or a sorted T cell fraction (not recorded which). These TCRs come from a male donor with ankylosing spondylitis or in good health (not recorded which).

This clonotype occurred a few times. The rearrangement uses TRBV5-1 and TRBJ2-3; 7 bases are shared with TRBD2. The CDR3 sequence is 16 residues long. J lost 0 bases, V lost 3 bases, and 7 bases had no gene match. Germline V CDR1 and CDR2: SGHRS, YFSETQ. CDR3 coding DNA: TGCGCCAGCAGCTCTGGGTTGCGGGAGAGCACAGATACGCAGTATTTT. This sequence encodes CASSSGLRESTDTQYF. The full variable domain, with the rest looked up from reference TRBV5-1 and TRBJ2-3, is KAGVTQTPRYLIKTRGQQVTLSCSPISGHRSVSWYQQTPGQGLQFLFEYFSETQRNKGNFPGRFSGRQFSNSRSEMNVSTLELGDSALYLCASSSGLRESTDTQYFGPGTRLTVL.

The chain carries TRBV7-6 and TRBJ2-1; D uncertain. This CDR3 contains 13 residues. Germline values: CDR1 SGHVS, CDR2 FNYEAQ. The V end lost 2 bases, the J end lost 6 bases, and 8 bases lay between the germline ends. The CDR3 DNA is TGTGCCAGCAGCTTACAACACAGCAATGAGCAGTTCTTC. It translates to CASSLQHSNEQFF. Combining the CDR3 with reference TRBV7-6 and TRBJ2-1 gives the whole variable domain GAGVSQSPRYKVTKRGQDVALRCDPISGHVSLYWYRQALGQGPEFLTYFNYEAQQDKSGLPNDRFSAERPEGSISTLTIQRTEQRDSAMYRCASSLQHSNEQFFGPGTRLTVL.

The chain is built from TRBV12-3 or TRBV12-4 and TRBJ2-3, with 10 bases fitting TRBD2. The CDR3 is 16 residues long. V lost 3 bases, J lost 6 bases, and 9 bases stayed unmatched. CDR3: CASSFKASGSWDTQYF. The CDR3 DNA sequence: TGTGCCAGCAGTTTCAAGGCTAGCGGGAGTTGGGATACGCAGTATTTT.

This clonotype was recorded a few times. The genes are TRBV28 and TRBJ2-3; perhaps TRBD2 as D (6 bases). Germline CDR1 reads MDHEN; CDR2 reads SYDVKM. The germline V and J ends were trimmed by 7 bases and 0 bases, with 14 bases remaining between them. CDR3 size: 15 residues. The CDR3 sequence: CASTRPRGSTDTQYF. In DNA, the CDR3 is TGTGCCAGCACCCGGCCGCGGGGAAGCACAGATACGCAGTATTTT.

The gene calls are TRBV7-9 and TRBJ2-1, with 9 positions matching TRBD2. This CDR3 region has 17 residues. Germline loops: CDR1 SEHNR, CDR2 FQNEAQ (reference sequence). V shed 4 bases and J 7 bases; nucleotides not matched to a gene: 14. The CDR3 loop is CASSSSFPGLAKNEQFF. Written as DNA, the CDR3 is TGTGCCAGCAGCTCCTCATTCCCGGGACTAGCAAAAAATGAGCAGTTCTTC.